This T cell receptor (beta chain) was captured by sequencing in a study of blood T cell repertoires in COVID-19. Study background: Samples of COVID-19 (acute and convalescent) were obtained from the United States, Italy and Spain. The cDNA or gDNA used as material had been derived from T cells, B-cell-depleted T cells, or PBMCs.

The CDR3 spans 13 residues. The V gene end was trimmed by 3 bases and the J gene end by 10 bases; junction bases not matched to a gene: 6. Original processing notes: Amplification from reference gene primers served as the basis for estimated nucleated cell counts. The method was immunoSEQ multiplex PCR; TCRdb's version includes in-frame clones alone and lacks a portion of them. V, J and clone size were drawn from that table, and D and trimming were deduced from the DNA. The table includes about 51,000 clones, 85% to 90% detected once. This clonotype was sampled from a man older than 75 with active COVID-19. Sequenced material: peripheral blood. V usage is TRBV12-3 or TRBV12-4 and J usage is TRBJ2-1, with 7 bases lining up with TRBD2. CDR3 nucleotides: TGTGCCAGCAGTTTTAGTCCAGCGGGAGAGCAGTTCTTC. Translated: CASSFSPAGEQFF.